This T cell receptor (beta chain) is drawn from a study of cytomegalovirus exposure and HLA in healthy donors. The CDR3 runs 19 residues. J was trimmed by 0 bases and V by 1 base; bases with no gene match: 9. Germline CDR1 SGHTA, CDR2 FQGNSA. It was with 60 Vbeta and 13 Jbeta primers that the PCR ran. Produced via immunoSEQ multiplex PCR; TCRdb's table is partial and in-frame only. The repertoire holds some 150,000 clones, under 75% seen once, with about 7.1% in the top ten. V gene TRBV7-2 combines with J gene TRBJ2-3, with 11 bases fitting TRBD2. The sequencing sample was made of PBMCs. The sequence was collected from a woman between 55 and 75 years old in good health and CMV-seropositive. As DNA, the CDR3 is TGTGCCAGCAGCTTAGTCTGGCTAGCGGGAGGTACTAGCACAGATACGCAGTATTTT. Translating gives CASSLVWLAGGTSTDTQYF.